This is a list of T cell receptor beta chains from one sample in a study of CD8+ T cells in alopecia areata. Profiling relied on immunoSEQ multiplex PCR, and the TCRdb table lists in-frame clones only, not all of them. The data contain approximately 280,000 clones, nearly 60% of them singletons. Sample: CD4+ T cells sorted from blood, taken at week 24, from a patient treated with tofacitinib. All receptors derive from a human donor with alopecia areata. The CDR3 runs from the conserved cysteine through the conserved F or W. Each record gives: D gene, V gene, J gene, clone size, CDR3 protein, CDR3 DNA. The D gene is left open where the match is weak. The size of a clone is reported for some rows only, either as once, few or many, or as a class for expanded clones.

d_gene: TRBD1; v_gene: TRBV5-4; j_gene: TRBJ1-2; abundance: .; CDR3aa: CASSFGTGDGYTF; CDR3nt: TGTGCCAGCAGCTTCGGGACAGGGGACGGCTACACCTTC
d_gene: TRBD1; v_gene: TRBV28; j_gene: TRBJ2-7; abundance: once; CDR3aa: CASSLGQVRYEQYF; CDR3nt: TGTGCCAGCAGTTTGGGACAGGTGCGGTACGAGCAGTACTTC
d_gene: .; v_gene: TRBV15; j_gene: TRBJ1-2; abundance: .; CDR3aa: CATSGGGHYGYTF; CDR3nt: TGTGCCACCAGCGGGGGGGGCCACTATGGCTACACCTTC
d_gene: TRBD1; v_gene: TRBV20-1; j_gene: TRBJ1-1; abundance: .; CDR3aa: CSAGQGTEAFF; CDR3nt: TGCAGTGCCGGACAGGGCACTGAAGCTTTCTTT
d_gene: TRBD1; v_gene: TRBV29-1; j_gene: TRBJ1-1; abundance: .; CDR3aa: CSTRGTGGYNTEAFF; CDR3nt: TGCAGCACTCGGGGAACAGGGGGGTATAACACTGAAGCTTTCTTT
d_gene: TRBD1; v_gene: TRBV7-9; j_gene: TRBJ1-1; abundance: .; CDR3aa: CASSQLWTGEVNTEAFF; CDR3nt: TGTGCCAGCAGCCAACTTTGGACAGGGGAGGTGAACACTGAAGCTTTCTTT
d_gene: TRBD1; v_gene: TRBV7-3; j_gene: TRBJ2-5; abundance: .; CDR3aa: CASSERGPETQYF; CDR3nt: TGTGCCAGCAGCGAGAGGGGGCCCGAGACCCAGTACTTC
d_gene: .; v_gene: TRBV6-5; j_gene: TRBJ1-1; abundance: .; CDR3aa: CASSYEWGWKNTEAFF; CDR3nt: TGTGCCAGCAGTTACGAGTGGGGGTGGAAGAACACTGAAGCTTTCTTT
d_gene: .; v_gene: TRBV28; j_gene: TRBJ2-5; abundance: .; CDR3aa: CASSTWGRARETQYF; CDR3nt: TGTGCCAGCAGCACCTGGGGGAGAGCGCGGGAGACCCAGTACTTC
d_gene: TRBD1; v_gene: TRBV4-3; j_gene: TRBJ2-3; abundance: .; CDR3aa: CASSHGQGHDTQYF; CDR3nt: TGCGCCAGCAGCCACGGACAGGGCCACGATACGCAGTATTTT
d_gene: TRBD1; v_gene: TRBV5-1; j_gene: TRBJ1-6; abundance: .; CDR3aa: CASSWSKRQGRGDSPLHF; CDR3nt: TGCGCCAGCAGCTGGAGCAAAAGACAGGGGCGGGGAGATTCACCCCTCCACTTT
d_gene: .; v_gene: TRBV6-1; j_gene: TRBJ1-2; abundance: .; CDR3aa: CASSEAVAYTPYGYTF; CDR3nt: TGTGCCAGCAGTGAAGCAGTGGCCTATACCCCCTATGGCTACACCTTC
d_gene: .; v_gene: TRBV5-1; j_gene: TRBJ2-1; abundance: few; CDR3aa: CASSPYQSGAEQFF; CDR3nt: TGCGCCAGCAGCCCGTACCAAAGCGGAGCTGAGCAGTTCTTC
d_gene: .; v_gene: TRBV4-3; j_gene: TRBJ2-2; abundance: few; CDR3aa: CASSQVRATGELFF; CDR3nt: TGCGCCAGCAGCCAAGTGCGGGCCACCGGGGAGCTGTTTTTT
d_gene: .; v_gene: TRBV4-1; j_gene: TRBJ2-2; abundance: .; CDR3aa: CASSQEGTGNTGELFF; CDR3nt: TGCGCCAGCAGCCAAGAGGGCACAGGGAACACCGGGGAGCTGTTTTTT
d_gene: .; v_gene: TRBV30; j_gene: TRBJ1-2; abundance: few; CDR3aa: CAWRGHNYGYTF; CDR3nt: TGTGCCTGGAGGGGGCACAACTATGGCTACACCTTC
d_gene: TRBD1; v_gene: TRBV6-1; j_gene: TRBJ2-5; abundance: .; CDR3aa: CASIGTGQETQYF; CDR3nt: TGTGCCAGCATCGGGACAGGCCAAGAGACCCAGTACTTC
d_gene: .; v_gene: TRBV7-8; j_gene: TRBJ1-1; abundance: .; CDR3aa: CASSLSNTEAFF; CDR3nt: TGTGCCAGCAGTCTTTCGAACACTGAAGCTTTCTTT
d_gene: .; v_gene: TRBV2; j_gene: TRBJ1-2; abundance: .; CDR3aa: CASSGGLYGYTF; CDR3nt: TGTGCCAGCAGTGGCGGGCTGTATGGCTACACCTTC
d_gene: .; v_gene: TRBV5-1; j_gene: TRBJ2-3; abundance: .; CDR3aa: CASSSGRGGLSTDTQYF; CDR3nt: TGCGCCAGCAGCTCGGGACGGGGTGGCCTCAGCACAGATACGCAGTATTTT
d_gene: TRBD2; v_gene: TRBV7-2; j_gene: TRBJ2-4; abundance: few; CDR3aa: CASSPLGRASGAKNIQYF; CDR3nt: TGTGCCAGCAGCCCTCTTGGGAGGGCGAGCGGGGCCAAAAACATTCAGTACTTC
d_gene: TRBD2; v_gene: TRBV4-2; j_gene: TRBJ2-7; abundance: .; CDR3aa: CASSPTAGEGYEQYF; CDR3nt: TGTGCCAGCAGCCCGACGGCGGGGGAGGGCTACGAGCAGTACTTC
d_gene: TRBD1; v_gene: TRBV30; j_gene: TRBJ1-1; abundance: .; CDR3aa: CAWSVPGTGDLGTEAFF; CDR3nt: TGTGCCTGGAGTGTACCCGGAACAGGGGATTTGGGAACTGAAGCTTTCTTT
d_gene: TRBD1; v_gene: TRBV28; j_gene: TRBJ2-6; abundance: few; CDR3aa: CASSLLGTGNSGANVLTF; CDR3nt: TGTGCCAGCAGTTTACTCGGGACAGGGAACTCTGGGGCCAACGTCCTGACTTTC
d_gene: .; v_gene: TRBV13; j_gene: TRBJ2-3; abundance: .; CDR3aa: CASSPWMDTQYF; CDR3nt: TGTGCCAGCAGCCCATGGATGGATACGCAGTATTTT
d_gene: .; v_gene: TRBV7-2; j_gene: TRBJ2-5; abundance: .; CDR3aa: CASSLGPGEGKTQYF; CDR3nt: TGTGCCAGCAGCTTAGGTCCAGGAGAGGGGAAGACCCAGTACTTC
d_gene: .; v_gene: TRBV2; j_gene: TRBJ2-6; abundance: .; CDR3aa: CASTGSSGANVLTF; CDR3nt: TGTGCCAGTACAGGGTCCTCTGGGGCCAACGTCCTGACTTTC
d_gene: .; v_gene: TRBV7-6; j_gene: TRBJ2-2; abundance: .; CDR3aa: CASSLWQGSNTGELFF; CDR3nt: TGTGCCAGCAGCTTATGGCAGGGTTCAAACACCGGGGAGCTGTTTTTT
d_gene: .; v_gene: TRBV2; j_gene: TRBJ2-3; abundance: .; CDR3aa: CATSTTDTQYF; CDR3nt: TGTGCCACCTCGACAACAGATACGCAGTATTTT
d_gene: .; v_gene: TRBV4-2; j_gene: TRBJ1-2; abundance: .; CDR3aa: CASSPEDSIRGYTF; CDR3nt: TGTGCCAGCAGCCCCGAGGACAGTATTAGGGGCTACACCTTC
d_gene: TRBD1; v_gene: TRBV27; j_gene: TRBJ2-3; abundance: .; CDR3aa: CASSLRGIQGVKIDTQYF; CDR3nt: TGTGCCAGCAGCCTAAGGGGGATACAGGGGGTGAAAATAGATACGCAGTATTTT
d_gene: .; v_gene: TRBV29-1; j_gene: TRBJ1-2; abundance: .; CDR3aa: CSVVLRTDYGYTF; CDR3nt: TGCAGCGTTGTCCTCCGGACAGACTATGGCTACACCTTC
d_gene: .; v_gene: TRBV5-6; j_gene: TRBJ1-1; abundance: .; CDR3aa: CASTFWGLNTEAFF; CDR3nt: TGTGCCAGCACCTTTTGGGGATTGAACACTGAAGCTTTCTTT
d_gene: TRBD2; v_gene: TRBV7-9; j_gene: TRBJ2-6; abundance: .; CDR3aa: CASSLVAGGVSGANVLTF; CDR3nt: TGTGCCAGCAGCTTAGTCGCGGGAGGCGTATCTGGGGCCAACGTCCTGACTTTC
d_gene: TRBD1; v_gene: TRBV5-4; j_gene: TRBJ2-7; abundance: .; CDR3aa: CASSSPGQGEFYEQYF; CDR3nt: TGTGCCAGCAGCTCCCCGGGACAGGGGGAATTCTACGAGCAGTACTTC
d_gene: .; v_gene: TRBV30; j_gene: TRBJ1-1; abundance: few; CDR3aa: CAWSSGRTEAFF; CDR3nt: TGTGCCTGGAGTAGCGGAAGGACTGAAGCTTTCTTT
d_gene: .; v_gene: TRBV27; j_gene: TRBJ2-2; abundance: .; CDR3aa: CASSSLAAGELFF; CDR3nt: TGTGCCAGCAGTTCCCTAGCTGCCGGGGAGCTGTTTTTT
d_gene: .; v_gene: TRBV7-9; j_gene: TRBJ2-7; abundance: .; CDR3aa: CASSLDGGRQQYF; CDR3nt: TGTGCCAGCAGCTTAGACGGGGGGCGGCAACAGTACTTC
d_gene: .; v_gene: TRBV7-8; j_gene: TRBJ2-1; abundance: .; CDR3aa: CASSDSYNEQFF; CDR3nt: TGTGCCAGCAGCGACTCCTACAATGAGCAGTTCTTC
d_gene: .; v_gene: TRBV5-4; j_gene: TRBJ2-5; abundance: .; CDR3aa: CASSARQVQETQYF; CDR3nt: TGTGCCAGCAGCGCAAGACAGGTCCAAGAGACCCAGTACTTC
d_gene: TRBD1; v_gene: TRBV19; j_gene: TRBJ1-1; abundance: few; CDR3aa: CASRRFGQGTAEAFF; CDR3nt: TGTGCCAGTAGGCGTTTCGGACAGGGGACGGCTGAAGCTTTCTTT